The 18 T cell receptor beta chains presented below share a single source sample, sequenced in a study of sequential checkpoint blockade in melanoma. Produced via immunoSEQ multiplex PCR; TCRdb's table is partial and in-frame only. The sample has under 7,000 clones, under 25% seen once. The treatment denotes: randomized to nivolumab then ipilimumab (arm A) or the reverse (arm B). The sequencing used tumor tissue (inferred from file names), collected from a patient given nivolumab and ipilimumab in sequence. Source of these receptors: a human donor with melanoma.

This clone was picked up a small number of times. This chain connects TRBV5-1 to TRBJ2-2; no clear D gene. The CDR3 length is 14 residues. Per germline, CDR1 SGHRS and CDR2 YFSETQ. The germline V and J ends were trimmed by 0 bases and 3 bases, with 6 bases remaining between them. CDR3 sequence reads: CASSLGLHTGELFF. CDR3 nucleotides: TGCGCCAGCAGCTTGGGACTTCACACCGGGGAGCTGTTTTTT. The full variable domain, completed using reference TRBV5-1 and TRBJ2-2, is KAGVTQTPRYLIKTRGQQVTLSCSPISGHRSVSWYQQTPGQGLQFLFEYFSETQRNKGNFPGRFSGRQFSNSRSEMNVSTLELGDSALYLCASSLGLHTGELFFGEGSRLTVL.

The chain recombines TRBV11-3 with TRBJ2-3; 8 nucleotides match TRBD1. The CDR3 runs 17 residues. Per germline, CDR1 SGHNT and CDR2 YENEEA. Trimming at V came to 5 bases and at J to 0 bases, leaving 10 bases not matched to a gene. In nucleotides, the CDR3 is TGTGCCAGCAGCCTAAACACGGACAGGGCTAGCACAGATACGCAGTATTTT. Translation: CASSLNTDRASTDTQYF.

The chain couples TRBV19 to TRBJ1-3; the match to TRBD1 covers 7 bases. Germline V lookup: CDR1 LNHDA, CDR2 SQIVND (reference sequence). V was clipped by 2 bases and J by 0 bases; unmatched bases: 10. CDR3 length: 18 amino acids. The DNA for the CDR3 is TGTGCCAGTAGTATAACCCTGACAGGGCGGTTCTCTGGAAACACCATATATTTT. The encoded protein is CASSITLTGRFSGNTIYF.

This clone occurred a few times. The CDR3 bases are TGCAGCGTTGACTCTAGCGGGGGGGCCTCTGGGACCGGGGAGCTGTTTTTT. Its translation is CSVDSSGGASGTGELFF. The chain is built from TRBV29-1 and TRBJ2-2; the match to TRBD2 covers 12 bases. V dropped 3 bases and J dropped 5; count of bases not matched to a gene: 10. The CDR3 runs to 17 residues. Looked up from germline, CDR1 is SQVTM and CDR2 is ANQGSEA.

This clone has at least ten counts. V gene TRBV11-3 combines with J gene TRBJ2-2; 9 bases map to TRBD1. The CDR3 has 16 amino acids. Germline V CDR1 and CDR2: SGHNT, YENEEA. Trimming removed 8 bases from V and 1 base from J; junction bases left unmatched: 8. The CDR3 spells CASSPYRGLNTGELFF. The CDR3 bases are TGTGCCAGCTCTCCTTACAGGGGGCTGAACACCGGGGAGCTGTTTTTT. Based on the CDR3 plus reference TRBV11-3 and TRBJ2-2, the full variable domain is EAGVVQSPRYKIIEKKQPVAFWCNPISGHNTLYWYLQNLGQGPELLIRYENEEAVDDSQLPKDRFSAERLKGVDSTLKIQPAELGDSAVYLCASSPYRGLNTGELFFGEGSRLTVL.

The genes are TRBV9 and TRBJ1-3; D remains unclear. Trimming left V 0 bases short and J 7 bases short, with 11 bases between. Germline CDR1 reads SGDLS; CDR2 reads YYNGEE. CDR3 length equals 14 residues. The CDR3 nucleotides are TGTGCCAGCAGCGTAGATGATGAAGGGAACACCATATATTTT. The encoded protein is CASSVDDEGNTIYF.

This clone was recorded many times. The CDR3 spells CASSYTGLAGGPGFF. In DNA form, the CDR3 reads TGTGCCAGCAGTTACACGGGACTAGCGGGGGGGCCGGGGTTCTTC. V is TRBV6-8 and J is TRBJ2-1; 16 positions match TRBD2. CDR3 length: 15 residues. Germline V gene data show CDR1 as MNHGY and CDR2 as SAAAGT. The V segment lost 2 bases and the J segment 15 bases; nucleotides outside the gene matches: 7.

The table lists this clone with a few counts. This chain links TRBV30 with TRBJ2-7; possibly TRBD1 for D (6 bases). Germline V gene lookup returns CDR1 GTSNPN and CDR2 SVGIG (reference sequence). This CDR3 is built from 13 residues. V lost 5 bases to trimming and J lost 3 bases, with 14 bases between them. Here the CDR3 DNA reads TGTGCCTGGGGTCCGGGGACATTCTACGAGCAGTACTTC. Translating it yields CAWGPGTFYEQYF.

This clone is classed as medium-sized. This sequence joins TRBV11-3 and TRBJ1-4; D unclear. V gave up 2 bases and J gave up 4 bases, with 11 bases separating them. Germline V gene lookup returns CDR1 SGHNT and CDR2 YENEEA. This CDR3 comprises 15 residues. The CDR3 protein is CASSLFQAHNEKLFF. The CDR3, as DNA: TGTGCCAGCAGCTTATTTCAGGCCCATAATGAAAAACTGTTTTTT.

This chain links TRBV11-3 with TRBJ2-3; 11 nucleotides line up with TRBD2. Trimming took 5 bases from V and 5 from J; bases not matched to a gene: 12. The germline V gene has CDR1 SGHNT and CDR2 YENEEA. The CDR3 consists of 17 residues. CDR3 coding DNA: TGTGCCAGCAGCCCCAGGGTAGCGGGGGGGATTCAAGATACGCAGTATTTT. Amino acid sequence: CASSPRVAGGIQDTQYF.

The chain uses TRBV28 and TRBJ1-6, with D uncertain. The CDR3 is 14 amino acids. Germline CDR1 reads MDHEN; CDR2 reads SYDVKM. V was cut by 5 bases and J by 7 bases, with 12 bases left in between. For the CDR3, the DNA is TGTGCCAGCAGTAGGGCTGGTGAGAATTCACCCCTCCACTTT. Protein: CASSRAGENSPLHF.

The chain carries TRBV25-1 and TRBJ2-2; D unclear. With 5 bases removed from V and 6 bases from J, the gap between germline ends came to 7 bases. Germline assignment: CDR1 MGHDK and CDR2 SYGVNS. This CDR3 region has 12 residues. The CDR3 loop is CASSRHPGELFF. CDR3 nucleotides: TGTGCCAGCAGTCGACACCCCGGGGAGCTGTTTTTT. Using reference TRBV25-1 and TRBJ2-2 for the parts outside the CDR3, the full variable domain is EADIYQTPRYLVIGTGKKITLECSQTMGHDKMYWYQQDPGMELHLIHYSYGVNSTEKGDLSSESTVSRIRTEHFPLTLESARPSHTSQYLCASSRHPGELFFGEGSRLTVL.

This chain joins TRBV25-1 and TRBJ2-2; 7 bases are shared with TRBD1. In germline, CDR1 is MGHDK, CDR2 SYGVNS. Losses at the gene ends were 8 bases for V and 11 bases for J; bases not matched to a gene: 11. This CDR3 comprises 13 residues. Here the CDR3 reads CASGKYRGGELFF. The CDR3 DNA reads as TGTGCCAGCGGAAAATACAGGGGCGGCGAGCTGTTTTTT.

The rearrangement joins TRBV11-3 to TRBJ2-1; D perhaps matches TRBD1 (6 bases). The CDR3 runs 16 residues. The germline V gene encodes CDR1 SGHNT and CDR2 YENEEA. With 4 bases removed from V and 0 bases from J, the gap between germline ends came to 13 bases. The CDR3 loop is CASSSRDTSSYNEQFF. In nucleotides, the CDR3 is TGTGCCAGCAGCTCCCGGGACACGAGCTCCTACAATGAGCAGTTCTTC.

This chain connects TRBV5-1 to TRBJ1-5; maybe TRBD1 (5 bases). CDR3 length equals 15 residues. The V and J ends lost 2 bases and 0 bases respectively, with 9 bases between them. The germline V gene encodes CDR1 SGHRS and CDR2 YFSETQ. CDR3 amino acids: CASSLRTGSNQPQHF. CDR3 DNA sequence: TGCGCCAGCAGCTTACGAACAGGTAGCAATCAGCCCCAGCATTTT. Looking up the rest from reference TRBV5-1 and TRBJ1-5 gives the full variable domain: KAGVTQTPRYLIKTRGQQVTLSCSPISGHRSVSWYQQTPGQGLQFLFEYFSETQRNKGNFPGRFSGRQFSNSRSEMNVSTLELGDSALYLCASSLRTGSNQPQHFGDGTRLSIL.

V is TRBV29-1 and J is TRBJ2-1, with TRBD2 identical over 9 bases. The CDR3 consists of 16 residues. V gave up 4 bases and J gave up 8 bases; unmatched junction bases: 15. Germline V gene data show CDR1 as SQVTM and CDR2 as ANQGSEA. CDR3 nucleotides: TGCAGCGTTGGAGGCGCGGGGGGGAGAAATTTATATGAGCAGTTCTTC. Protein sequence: CSVGGAGGRNLYEQFF.

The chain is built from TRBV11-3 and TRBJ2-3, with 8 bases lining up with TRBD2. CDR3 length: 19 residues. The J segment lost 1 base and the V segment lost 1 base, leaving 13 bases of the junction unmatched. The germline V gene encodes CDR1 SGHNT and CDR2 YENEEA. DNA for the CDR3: TGTGCCAGCAGCTTAGTTGGGACTGGTTTTAGCGGGGGCACAGATACGCAGTATTTT. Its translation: CASSLVGTGFSGGTDTQYF.

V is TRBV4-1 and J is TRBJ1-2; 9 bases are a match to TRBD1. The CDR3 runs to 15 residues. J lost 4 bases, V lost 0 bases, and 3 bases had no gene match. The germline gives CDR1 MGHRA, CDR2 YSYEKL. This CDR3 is CASSQDPGQGYGYTF. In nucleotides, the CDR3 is TGCGCCAGCAGCCAAGATCCGGGACAGGGCTATGGCTACACCTTC.